This entry concerns a single TCR beta chain. Its cognate antigen is unknown. An end of the junction differs from the germline gene, which may be a read error. These data are taken from a study of T cell responses to AZD1222 COVID-19 vaccine. Findings and caveats of the study: It should be noted that donors were predominantly white British and more often female, and clonal diversity was possibly underestimated. Unmutated regions of variants are reportedly targeted by nearly half of spike-specific TCRs.

Data came from immunoSEQ multiplex PCR; TCRdb stores just in-frame clones and leaves some out. The table lists under 200,000 clones, roughly 94% of them singletons. This CDR3 contains 12 residues. The germline gives CDR1 MNHEY, CDR2 SVGEGT. The V gene is TRBV6-2 or TRBV6-3, the J gene TRBJ2-5; D gene unclear. This sequence originates from an adult in good health. The source was peripheral blood, collected on day 0 of MenACWY control vaccination. CDR3 sequence reads: CASSQYQETQYF. CDR3 DNA: TGTGCCAGCAGTCAATACCAGGAGACCCAGTACTTC.